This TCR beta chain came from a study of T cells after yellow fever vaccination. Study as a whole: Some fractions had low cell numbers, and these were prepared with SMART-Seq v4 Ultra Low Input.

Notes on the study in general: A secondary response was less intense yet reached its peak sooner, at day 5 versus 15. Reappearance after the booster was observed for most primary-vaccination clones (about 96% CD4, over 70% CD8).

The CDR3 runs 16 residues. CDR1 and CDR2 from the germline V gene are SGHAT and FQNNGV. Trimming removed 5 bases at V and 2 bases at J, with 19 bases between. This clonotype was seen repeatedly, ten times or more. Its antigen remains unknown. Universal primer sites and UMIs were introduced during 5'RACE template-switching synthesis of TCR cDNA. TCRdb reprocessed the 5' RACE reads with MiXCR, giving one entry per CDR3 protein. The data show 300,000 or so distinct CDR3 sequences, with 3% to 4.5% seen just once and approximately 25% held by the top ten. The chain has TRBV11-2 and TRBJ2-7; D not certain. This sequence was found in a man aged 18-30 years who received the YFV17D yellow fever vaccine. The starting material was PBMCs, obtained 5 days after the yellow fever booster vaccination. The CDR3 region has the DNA TGTGCCAGCAGCCCCGACCTGCTAATCACTGCCTACGAGCAGTACGTC. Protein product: CASSPDLLITAYEQYV.